This TCR beta chain stems from a study of blood T cells in healthy people across ages. V was shortened by 3 bases and J by 8 bases, with 12 bases between the two germline ends. In germline, CDR1 is SGHNT, CDR2 YYREEE (reference sequence). The CDR3 runs to 13 residues. Next came a second PCR, run for roughly 6 to 11 cycles, which used a sample-barcoded 5' primer along with a J-beta primer mix. MiXCR, applied by TCRdb to the 5' RACE reads, yields one record per CDR3 protein. The sample yields approximately 760,000 distinct CDR3 sequences, 20% to 30% seen once. These data also featured in a second study, about T cells of mothers and their children.

Sequencing was carried out using blood. The TCR sequence derives from a boy under 18 in good health. V is TRBV5-4 and J is TRBJ2-1; D remains ambiguous. The CDR3 sequence: CASSSSEADEQFF. The CDR3 DNA reads TGTGCCAGCAGCTCCAGCGAGGCGGATGAGCAGTTCTTC.